This T cell receptor beta chain emerged from a study of T cells in Graves' hyperthyroidism and ophthalmopathy. There are many counts of this clonotype. RNA transcripts were the template for amplifying TCR beta CDR3 regions. First-round RT-PCR with HTBI primers amplified the TCR CDR3 region. TCRdb re-analysed the multiplex PCR reads in MiXCR, keeping a single row per CDR3 protein. The repertoire holds hundreds of thousands of distinct CDR3 sequences, with about 15% as singletons. This CDR3 is 16 amino acids long. Trimming took off 1 base at V and 1 base at J, with 10 bases between the two ends. Germline loops: CDR1 SGHVS, CDR2 FQNEAQ.

The chain carries TRBV7-8 and TRBJ2-2; D is perhaps TRBD1 (5 bases). Source material: blood. This TCR was recovered from a middle-aged woman with Graves' ophthalmopathy. CDR3 bases: TGTGCCAGCAGCTTAGAGGGGAAGGGGAACACCGGGGAGCTGTTTTTT. This gives the protein CASSLEGKGNTGELFF.